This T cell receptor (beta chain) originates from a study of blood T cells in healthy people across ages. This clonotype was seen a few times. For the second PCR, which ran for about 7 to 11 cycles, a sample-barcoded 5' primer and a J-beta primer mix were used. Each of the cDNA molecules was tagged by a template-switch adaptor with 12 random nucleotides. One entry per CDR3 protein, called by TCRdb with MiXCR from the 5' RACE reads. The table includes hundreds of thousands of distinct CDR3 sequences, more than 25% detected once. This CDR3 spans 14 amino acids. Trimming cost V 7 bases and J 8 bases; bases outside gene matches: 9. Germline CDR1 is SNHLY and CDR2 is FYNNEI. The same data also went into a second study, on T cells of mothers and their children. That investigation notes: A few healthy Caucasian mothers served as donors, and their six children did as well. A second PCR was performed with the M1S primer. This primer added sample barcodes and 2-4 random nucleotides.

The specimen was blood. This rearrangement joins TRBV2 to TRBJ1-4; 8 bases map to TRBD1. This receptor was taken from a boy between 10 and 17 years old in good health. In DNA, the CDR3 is TGTGCCAGCACCCTGGACAGGGAGGGGGAAAAACTGTTTTTT. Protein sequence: CASTLDREGEKLFF.